This T cell receptor beta chain was recorded in a study of lymphopenia after photon versus proton radiotherapy. General study points: Only patients who died were analyzed for survival; proton advantage is unproven. Under photons, naive T cells and diversity fell while effector/memory populations rose.

Clones were read by immunoSEQ multiplex PCR, and TCRdb kept only the in-frame ones, dropping some. The data contain tens of thousands of clones, around 90% of them singletons. With regard to this clone: Its target is unknown.

Germline loops: CDR1 SGHNT, CDR2 YENEEA. CDR3 length equals 12 residues. With 4 bases removed from V and 3 bases from J, the gap between germline ends came to 4 bases. The rearrangement links TRBV11-3 to TRBJ2-1; unclear D gene. Here the sequenced sample was peripheral blood, taken from a patient treated with proton-based radiotherapy. The receptor was derived from an older man with esophageal cancer. This chain's CDR3 is CASSSGYNEQFF. CDR3 DNA: TGTGCCAGCAGCTCAGGCTACAATGAGCAGTTCTTC.